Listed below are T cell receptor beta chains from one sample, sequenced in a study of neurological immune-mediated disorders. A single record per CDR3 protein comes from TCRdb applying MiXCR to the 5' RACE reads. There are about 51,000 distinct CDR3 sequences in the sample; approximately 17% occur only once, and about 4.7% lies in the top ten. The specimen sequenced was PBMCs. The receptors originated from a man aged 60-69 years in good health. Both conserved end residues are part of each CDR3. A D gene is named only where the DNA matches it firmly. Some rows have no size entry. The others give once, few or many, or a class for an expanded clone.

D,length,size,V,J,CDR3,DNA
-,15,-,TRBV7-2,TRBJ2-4,CASSSAGGFKNIQYF,TGTGCCAGCAGCTCTGCCGGGGGCTTCAAAAACATTCAGTACTTC
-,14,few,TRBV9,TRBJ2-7,CASSVGLSSYEQYF,TGTGCCAGCAGCGTTGGACTTAGCTCCTACGAGCAGTACTTC
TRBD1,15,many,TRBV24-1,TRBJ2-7,CATSDSGQPSYEQYF,TGTGCCACCAGTGATTCGGGACAGCCCTCCTACGAGCAGTACTTC
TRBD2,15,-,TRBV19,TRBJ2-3,CASTTGTSRTDTQYF,TGTGCCAGTACCACCGGGACTAGCCGGACAGATACGCAGTATTTT
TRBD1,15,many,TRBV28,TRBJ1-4,CASTDRGATNEKLFF,TGTGCCAGCACGGACAGGGGGGCAACTAATGAAAAACTGTTTTTT
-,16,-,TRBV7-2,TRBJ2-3,CASSAPARDGADTQYF,TGTGCCAGCAGCGCACCGGCCCGGGACGGGGCAGATACGCAGTATTTT
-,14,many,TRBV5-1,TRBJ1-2,CASSEGHTNYGYTF,TGCGCCAGCAGCGAAGGACATACGAACTATGGCTACACCTTC
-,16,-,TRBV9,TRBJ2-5,CASSVDGVPYQETQYF,TGTGCCAGCAGCGTAGATGGAGTGCCGTACCAAGAGACCCAGTACTTC
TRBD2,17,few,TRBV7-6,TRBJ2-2,CASSLWTSGENTGELFF,TGTGCCAGCAGCTTATGGACTAGCGGGGAGAACACCGGGGAGCTGTTTTTT
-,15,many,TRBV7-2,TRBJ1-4,CASSSKGFTDEKLFF,TGTGCCAGCAGCTCTAAGGGGTTTACTGATGAAAAACTGTTTTTT
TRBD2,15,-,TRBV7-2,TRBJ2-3,CACSLAGGGTDTQYF,TGTGCCTGTAGCCTAGCGGGAGGGGGCACAGATACGCAGTATTTT
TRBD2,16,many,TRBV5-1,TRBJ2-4,CASSPWTSGRSDIQYF,TGCGCCAGCAGCCCCTGGACTAGCGGGAGGTCGGACATTCAGTACTTC
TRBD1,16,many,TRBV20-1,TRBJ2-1,CSAGGGDRGFYNEQFF,TGCAGTGCTGGGGGGGGGGACAGGGGTTTCTACAATGAGCAGTTCTTC
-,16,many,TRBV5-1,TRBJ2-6,CASSRMDSSGANVLTF,TGCGCCAGCAGCCGAATGGACTCCTCTGGGGCCAACGTCCTGACTTTC
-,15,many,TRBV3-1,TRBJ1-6,CASSQVAGEGSPLHF,TGTGCCAGCAGCCAAGTCGCGGGGGAAGGTTCACCCCTCCACTTT
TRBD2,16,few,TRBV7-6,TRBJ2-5,CASSLGLAGGRETQYF,TGTGCCAGCAGCTTAGGACTAGCGGGAGGGCGGGAGACCCAGTACTTC
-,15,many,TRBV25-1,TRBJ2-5,CASSESGNGQETQYF,TGTGCCAGCAGTGAATCTGGTAACGGCCAAGAGACCCAGTACTTC
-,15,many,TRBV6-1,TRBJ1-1,CASSVNRDGGTEAFF,TGTGCCAGCAGTGTGAACAGGGATGGGGGCACTGAAGCTTTCTTT
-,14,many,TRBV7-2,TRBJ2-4,CASSLVLAKNIQYF,TGTGCCAGCAGCTTAGTGTTAGCCAAAAACATTCAGTACTTC
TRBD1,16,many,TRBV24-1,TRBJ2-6,CATSDPQGYGANVLTF,TGTGCCACCAGTGACCCACAGGGGTACGGGGCCAACGTCCTGACTTTC
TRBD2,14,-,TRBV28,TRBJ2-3,CASDEAGRTDTQYF,TGTGCCAGCGACGAAGCGGGACGCACAGATACGCAGTATTTT
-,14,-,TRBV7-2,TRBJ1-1,CASSFSPGITEAFF,TGTGCCAGCAGCTTCTCTCCAGGGATCACTGAAGCTTTCTTT
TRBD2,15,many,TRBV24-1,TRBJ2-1,CATSGIASGSSEQFF,TGTGCCACCAGTGGGATAGCTAGCGGGAGTAGTGAGCAGTTCTTC
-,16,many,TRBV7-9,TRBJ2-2,CASSLVAGPNTGELFF,TGTGCCAGCAGCTTAGTGGCGGGACCGAACACCGGGGAGCTGTTTTTT
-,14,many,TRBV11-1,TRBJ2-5,CASSWAGGGETQYF,TGTGCCAGCAGCTGGGCAGGGGGAGGCGAGACCCAGTACTTC
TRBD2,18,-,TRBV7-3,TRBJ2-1,CASSLSFAGLAGKNEQFF,TGTGCCAGCAGCTTGTCCTTTGCAGGACTAGCGGGAAAAAATGAGCAGTTCTTC
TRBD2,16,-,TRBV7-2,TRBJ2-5,CASSLSGEAGGETQYF,TGTGCCAGCAGCTTATCCGGGGAGGCGGGAGGGGAGACCCAGTACTTC
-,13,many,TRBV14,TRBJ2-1,CASSQDLQGQQFF,TGTGCCAGCAGCCAAGATCTGCAGGGCCAGCAGTTCTTC
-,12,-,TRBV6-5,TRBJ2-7,CASSRPKGEQYF,TGTGCCAGCAGCAGACCTAAGGGCGAGCAGTACTTC
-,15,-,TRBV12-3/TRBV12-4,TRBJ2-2,CASSFSSGTGGELFF,TGTGCCAGCAGTTTTTCGTCAGGGACGGGCGGGGAGCTGTTTTTT
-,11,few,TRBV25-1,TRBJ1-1,CASSGPRGAFF,TGTGCCAGCAGTGGGCCGCGGGGCGCTTTCTTT